This is a list of T cell receptor beta chains from one sample in a study of CXCR3-negative and CXCR3-positive naive CD8 T cells. TCRdb re-called the 5' RACE reads; every CDR3 protein appears as one record, without DNA. Recorded for this sample: 75,000 to 90,000 distinct CDR3 sequences. Source material: naive CXCR3+ CD8+ T cells from blood. The source is a human donor in good health. Some clones in this sample may be carry-over from other donors' samples. The CDR3 runs from the conserved cysteine through the conserved F or W.

TRBJ2-7 | TRBV5-6 | CASSLGTPFYEQYF
TRBJ2-2 | TRBV6-6 | CASSTYRGPGELFF
TRBJ2-7 | TRBV4-3 | CASSQARPYEQYF
TRBJ2-7 | TRBV7-9 | CASSRTPGDSSYEQYF
TRBJ1-1 | TRBV6-6 | CASSPPWGMNTEAFF
TRBJ1-2 | TRBV7-6 | CASSLAPAGKDYGYTF
TRBJ2-1 | TRBV2 | CASSEGSHGSYNEQFF
TRBJ1-6 | TRBV5-5 | CASSWGQDNSPLHF
TRBJ2-6 | TRBV28 | CASSLYRVRSGANVLTF
TRBJ1-1 | TRBV13 | CASSSGTPNTEAFF
TRBJ2-2 | TRBV29-1 | CSVELGAGELFF
TRBJ2-2 | TRBV29-1 | CSVEVGGGYTGELFF
TRBJ1-1 | TRBV27 | CASSLSAARNTEAFF
TRBJ2-1 | TRBV7-9 | CASSLGTRDLDEQFF
TRBJ1-1 | TRBV9 | CASSVGGPVGQEAFF
TRBJ1-1 | TRBV20-1 | CSATIQDRAEAFF